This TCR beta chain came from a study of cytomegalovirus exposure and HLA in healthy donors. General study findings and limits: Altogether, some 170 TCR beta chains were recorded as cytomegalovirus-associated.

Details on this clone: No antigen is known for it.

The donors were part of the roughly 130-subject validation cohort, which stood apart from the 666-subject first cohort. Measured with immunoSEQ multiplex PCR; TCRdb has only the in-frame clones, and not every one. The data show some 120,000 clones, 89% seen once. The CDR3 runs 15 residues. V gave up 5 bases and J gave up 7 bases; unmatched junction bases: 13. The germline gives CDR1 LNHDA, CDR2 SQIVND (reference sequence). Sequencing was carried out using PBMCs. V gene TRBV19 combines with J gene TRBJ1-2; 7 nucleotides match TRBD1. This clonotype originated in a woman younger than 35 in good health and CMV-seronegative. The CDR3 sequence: CASSPTRGPRGGYTF. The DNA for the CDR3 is TGTGCCAGTAGTCCAACAAGGGGGCCGAGAGGTGGCTACACCTTC.